The source of this TCR beta chain is a study of post-analysis software for immune sequencing data. Overall study context: The courses of disease that were included comprised relapsing-remitting, secondary progressive and progressive-relapsing multiple sclerosis. Study-wide points: Five or six TRBV segments appeared more often in patients than in controls, and TRBV5-6, TRBV5-1 and TRBV20-1 were among these. When compared against controls, multiple sclerosis patients showed significantly lower normalized Chao1 diversity.

The TCR beta cDNA libraries carried unique molecular identifiers. TCRdb reanalysed the PCR reads using MiXCR and keeps one entry per CDR3 protein. In the table there are 350,000 to 500,000 distinct CDR3 sequences, more than 30% of which are singletons. V lost 1 base and J 4 bases, leaving 11 bases between the germline ends. The CDR3 extends over 13 amino acids. Germline lookup yields CDR1 SQVTM and CDR2 ANQGSEA. Worth noting for this clonotype: Its antigen remains unknown.

Sequencing used blood. The TCR was taken from a girl aged 2 to 10 with multiple sclerosis. The genes are TRBV29-1 and TRBJ2-7; either TRBD1 or TRBD2 may supply D (5 bases each). The CDR3 DNA follows: TGCAGCGTTGAAGGGGGGAAGGTTTACGAGCAGTACTTC. It is translated as CSVEGGKVYEQYF.